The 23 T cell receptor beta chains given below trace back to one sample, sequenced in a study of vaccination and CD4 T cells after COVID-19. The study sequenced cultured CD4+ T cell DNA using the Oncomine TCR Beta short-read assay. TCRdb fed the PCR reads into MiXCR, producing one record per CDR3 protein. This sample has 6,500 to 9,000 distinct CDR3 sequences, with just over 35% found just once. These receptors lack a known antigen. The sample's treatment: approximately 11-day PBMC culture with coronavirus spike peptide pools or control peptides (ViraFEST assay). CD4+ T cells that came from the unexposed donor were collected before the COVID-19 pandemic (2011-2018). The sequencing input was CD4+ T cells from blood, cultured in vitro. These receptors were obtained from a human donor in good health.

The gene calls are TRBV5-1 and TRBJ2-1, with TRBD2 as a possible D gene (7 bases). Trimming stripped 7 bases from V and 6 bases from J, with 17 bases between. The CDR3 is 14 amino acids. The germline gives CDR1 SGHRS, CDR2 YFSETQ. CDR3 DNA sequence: TGCGCCAGCTATCAGGGGACTACCATCAATGAGCAGTTCTTC. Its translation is CASYQGTTINEQFF. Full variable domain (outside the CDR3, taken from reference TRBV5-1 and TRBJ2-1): KAGVTQTPRYLIKTRGQQVTLSCSPISGHRSVSWYQQTPGQGLQFLFEYFSETQRNKGNFPGRFSGRQFSNSRSEMNVSTLELGDSALYLCASYQGTTINEQFFGPGTRLTVL.

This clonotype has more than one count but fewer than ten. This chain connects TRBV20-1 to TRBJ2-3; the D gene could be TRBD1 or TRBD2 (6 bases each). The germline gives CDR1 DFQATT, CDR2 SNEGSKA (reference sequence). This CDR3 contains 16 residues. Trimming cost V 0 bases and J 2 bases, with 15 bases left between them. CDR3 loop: CSARDLGGSNTDTQYF. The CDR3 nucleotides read TGCAGTGCTAGAGATTTGGGGGGCTCGAACACAGATACGCAGTATTTT.

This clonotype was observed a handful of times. The CDR3 nucleotides read TGCAGCGTCACTCTCGGCGGCTCGGACTCACCCCTCCACTTT. Its translation: CSVTLGGSDSPLHF. V and J are TRBV20-1 and TRBJ1-6; D gene uncertain. Looked up from germline, CDR1 is DFQATT and CDR2 is SNEGSKA (reference sequence). The CDR3 sequence is 14 residues long.

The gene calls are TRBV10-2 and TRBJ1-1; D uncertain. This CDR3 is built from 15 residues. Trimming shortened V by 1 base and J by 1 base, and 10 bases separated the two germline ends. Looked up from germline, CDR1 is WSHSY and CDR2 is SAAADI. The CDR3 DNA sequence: TGCGCCAGCAGTGAGTATGGAGGTGCGAACACTGAAGCTTTCTTT. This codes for CASSEYGGANTEAFF.

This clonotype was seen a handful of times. This chain's CDR3 is CSASPAGTVNYGYTF. Here the CDR3 DNA reads TGCAGTGCTAGCCCCGCCGGGACAGTTAACTATGGCTACACCTTC. The chain joins TRBV20-1 to TRBJ1-2, with TRBD1 matching over 7 bases. Germline assignment: CDR1 DFQATT and CDR2 SNEGSKA (reference sequence). J lost 1 base, V lost 3 bases, and 8 bases had no gene match. This CDR3 is built from 15 residues.

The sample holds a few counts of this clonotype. This CDR3 is CASSYFRQGGSYNSPLHF. In DNA, the CDR3 is TGTGCCAGCAGTTACTTTCGACAGGGTGGCTCCTATAATTCACCCCTCCACTTT. V gene TRBV6-5 combines with J gene TRBJ1-6, with 7 bases identical to TRBD1. V gave up 1 base and J gave up 0 bases; unmatched junction bases: 6. Germline CDR1 reads MNHEY; CDR2 reads SVGAGI. The CDR3 runs to 18 residues.

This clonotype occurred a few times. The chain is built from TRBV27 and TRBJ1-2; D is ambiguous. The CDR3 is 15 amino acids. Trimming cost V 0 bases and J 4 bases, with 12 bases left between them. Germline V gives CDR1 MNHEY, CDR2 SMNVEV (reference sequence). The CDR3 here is CASSLSDGISYGYTF. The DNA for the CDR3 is TGTGCCAGCAGTTTATCGGACGGGATCTCCTATGGCTACACCTTC.

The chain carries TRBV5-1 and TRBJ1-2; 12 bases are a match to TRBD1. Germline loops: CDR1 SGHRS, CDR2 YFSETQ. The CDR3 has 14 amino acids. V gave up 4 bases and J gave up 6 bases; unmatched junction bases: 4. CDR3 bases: TGCGCCAGCAGCCCCGGGACAGGGGGCGATGGCTACACCTTC. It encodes CASSPGTGGDGYTF.

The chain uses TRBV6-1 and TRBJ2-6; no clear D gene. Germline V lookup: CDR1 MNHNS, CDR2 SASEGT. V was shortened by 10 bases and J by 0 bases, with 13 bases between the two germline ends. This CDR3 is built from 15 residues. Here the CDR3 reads CATTPGYSGANVLTF. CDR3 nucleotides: TGTGCCACCACTCCAGGTTACTCTGGGGCCAACGTCCTGACTTTC.

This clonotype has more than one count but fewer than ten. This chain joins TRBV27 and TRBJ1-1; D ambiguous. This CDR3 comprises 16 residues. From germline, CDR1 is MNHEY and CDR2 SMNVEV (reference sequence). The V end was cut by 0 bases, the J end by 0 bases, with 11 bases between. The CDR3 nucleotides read TGTGCCAGCAGTTTATCGAGGGCCAGTTTGAACACTGAAGCTTTCTTT. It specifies CASSLSRASLNTEAFF.

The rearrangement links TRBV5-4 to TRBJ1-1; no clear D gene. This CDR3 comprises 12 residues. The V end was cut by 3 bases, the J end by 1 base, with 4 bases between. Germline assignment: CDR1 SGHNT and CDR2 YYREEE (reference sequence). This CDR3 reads CASSWGNTEAFF. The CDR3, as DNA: TGTGCCAGCAGCTGGGGGAACACTGAAGCTTTCTTT.

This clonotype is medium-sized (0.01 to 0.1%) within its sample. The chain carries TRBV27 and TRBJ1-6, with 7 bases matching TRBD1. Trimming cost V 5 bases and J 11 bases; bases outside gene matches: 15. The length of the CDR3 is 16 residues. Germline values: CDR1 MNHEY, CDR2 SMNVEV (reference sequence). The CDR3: CASSLLYFDRETPLHF. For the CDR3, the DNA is TGTGCCAGCAGTCTACTGTACTTCGACAGGGAAACACCCCTCCACTTT.

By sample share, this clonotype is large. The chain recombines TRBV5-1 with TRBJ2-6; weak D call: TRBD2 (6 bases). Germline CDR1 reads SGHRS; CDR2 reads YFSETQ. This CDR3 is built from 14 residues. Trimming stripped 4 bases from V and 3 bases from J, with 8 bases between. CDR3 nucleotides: TGCGCCAGCAGCCCGGGAGATGGGGCCAACGTCCTGACTTTC. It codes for CASSPGDGANVLTF.

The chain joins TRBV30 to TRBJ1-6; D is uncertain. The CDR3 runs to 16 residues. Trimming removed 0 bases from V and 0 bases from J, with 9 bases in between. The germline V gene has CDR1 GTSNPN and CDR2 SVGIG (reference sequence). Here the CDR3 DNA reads TGTGCCTGGAGTGTATGGGGATCCTCCTATAATTCACCCCTCCACTTT. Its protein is CAWSVWGSSYNSPLHF. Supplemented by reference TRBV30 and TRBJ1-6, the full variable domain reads SQTIHQWPATLVQPVGSPLSLECTVEGTSNPNLYWYRQAAGRGLQLLFYSVGIGQISSEVPQNLSASRPQDRQFILSSKKLLLSDSGFYLCAWSVWGSSYNSPLHFGNGTRLTVT.

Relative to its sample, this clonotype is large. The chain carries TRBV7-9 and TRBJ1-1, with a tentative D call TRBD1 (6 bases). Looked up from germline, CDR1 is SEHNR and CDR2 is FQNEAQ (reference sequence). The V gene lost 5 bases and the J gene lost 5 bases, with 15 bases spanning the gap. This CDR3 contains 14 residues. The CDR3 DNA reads TGTGCCAGCAGCGTACAGGGTGTTGGGACTGAAGCTTTCTTT. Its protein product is CASSVQGVGTEAFF.

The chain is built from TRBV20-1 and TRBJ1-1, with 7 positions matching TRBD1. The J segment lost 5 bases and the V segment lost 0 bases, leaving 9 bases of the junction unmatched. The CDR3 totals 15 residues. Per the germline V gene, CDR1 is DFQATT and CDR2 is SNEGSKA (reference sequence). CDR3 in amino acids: CSARDQGGLGTEAFF. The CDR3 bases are TGCAGTGCTAGAGATCAGGGGGGGCTGGGGACTGAAGCTTTCTTT.

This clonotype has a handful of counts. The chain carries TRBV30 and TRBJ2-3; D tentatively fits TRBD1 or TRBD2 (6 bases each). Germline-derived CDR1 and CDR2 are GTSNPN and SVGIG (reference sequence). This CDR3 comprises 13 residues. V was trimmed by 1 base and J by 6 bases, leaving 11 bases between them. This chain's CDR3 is CAWSEGGKDTQYF. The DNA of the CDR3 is TGTGCCTGGAGTGAGGGGGGCAAGGATACGCAGTATTTT.

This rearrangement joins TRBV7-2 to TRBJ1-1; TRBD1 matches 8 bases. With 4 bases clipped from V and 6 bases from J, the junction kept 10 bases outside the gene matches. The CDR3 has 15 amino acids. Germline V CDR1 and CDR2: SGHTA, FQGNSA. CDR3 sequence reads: CASSSQGAHGAEAFF. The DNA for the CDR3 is TGTGCCAGCAGCTCTCAGGGGGCGCATGGGGCTGAAGCTTTCTTT.

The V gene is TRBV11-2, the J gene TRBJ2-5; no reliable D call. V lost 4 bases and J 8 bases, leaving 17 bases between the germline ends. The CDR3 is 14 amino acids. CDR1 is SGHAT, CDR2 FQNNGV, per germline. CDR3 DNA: TGTGCCAGCAGCTACGCCGGCCAGCTAGACACCCAGTACTTC. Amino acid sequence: CASSYAGQLDTQYF.

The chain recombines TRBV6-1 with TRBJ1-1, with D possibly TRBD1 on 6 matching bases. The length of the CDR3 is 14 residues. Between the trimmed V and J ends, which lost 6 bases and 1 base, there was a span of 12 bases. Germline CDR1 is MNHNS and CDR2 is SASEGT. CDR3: CASSPTRGNTEAFF. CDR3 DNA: TGTGCCAGCAGCCCGACCAGGGGGAACACTGAAGCTTTCTTT.

The CDR3 nucleotides read TGTGCCAGTAGTACTATAGCGCGGGGCAACACAGATACGCAGTATTTT. This sequence encodes CASSTIARGNTDTQYF. This sequence joins TRBV19 and TRBJ2-3, with D perhaps matching TRBD2 (6 bases). CDR1 is LNHDA, CDR2 SQIVND, per germline (reference sequence). The V end was cut by 4 bases, the J end by 2 bases, with 16 bases between. The CDR3 is 16 amino acids.

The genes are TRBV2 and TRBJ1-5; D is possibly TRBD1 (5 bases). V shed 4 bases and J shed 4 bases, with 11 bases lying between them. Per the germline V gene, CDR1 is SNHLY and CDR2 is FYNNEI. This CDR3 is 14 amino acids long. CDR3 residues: CASSVEAGNQPQHF. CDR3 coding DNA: TGTGCCAGCAGTGTAGAGGCAGGGAATCAGCCCCAGCATTTT.

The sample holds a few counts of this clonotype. This CDR3 reads CASSPTGDTSQHF. Here the CDR3 DNA reads TGTGCCAGCAGTCCGACAGGGGATACGTCCCAGCATTTT. The V gene is TRBV2, the J gene TRBJ1-5; 8 bases agree with TRBD1. CDR3 length: 13 amino acids. From germline, CDR1 is SNHLY and CDR2 FYNNEI. V was clipped by 5 bases and J by 11 bases; unmatched bases: 8.